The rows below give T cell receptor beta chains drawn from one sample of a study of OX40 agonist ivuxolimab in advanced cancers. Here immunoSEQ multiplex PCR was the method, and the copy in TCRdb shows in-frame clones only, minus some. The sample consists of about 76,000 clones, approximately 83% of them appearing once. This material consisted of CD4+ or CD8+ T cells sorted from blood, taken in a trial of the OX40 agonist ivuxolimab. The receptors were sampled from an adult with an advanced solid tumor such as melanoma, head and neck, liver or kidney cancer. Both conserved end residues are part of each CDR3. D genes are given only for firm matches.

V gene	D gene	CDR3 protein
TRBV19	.	CASSIRAAANEKLFF
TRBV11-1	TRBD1	CASSSLGQLETQYF
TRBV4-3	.	CASSQAHTGRTSNQPQHF
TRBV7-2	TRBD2	CASSPGGFKGEQYF
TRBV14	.	CASSLKSLGYGYTF
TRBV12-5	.	CASGLPSPAWDGDKRNTIYF
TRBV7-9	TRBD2	CASRLAGGNEQFF
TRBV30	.	CAWNPGPTNEKLFF
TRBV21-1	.	CASSPTGTGGAKSGNTIYF
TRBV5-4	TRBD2	CASSHVSGGDTGTQYF